What follows are 8 T cell receptor beta chains derived from one specimen sequenced in a study of T cell responses to AZD1222 COVID-19 vaccine. Measured with immunoSEQ multiplex PCR; TCRdb has only the in-frame clones, and not every one. The repertoire holds some 200,000 clones, about 87% seen once, with around 5.8% in the top ten. The sequencing used peripheral blood, collected on day 0 of AZD1222 vaccination. Every receptor here comes from an adult in good health.

The chain has TRBV28 and TRBJ1-5, with 8 bases matching TRBD1. J lost 0 bases, V lost 8 bases, and 18 bases had no gene match. The germline gives CDR1 MDHEN, CDR2 SYDVKM. The CDR3 has 19 residues. The CDR3 DNA reads as TGTGCCAGCCCCCCTAGGGGCAGGGGGCTAGGGGATAGCAATCAGCCCCAGCATTTT. It specifies CASPPRGRGLGDSNQPQHF.

The chain uses TRBV7-2 and TRBJ1-1; D is uncertain. The CDR3 has 14 residues. Germline loops: CDR1 SGHTA, CDR2 FQGNSA. V was clipped by 2 bases and J by 0 bases, with 7 bases between them. CDR3 DNA: TGTGCCAGCAGCTTACCCGGGATGAACACTGAAGCTTTCTTT. Translated, it gives CASSLPGMNTEAFF.

This chain joins TRBV15 and TRBJ2-1; 9 bases match TRBD2. Germline CDR1 reads LNHNV; CDR2 reads YYDKDF (reference sequence). V was pared by 0 bases and J by 8 bases, with 5 bases of the junction left unmatched. The CDR3 is made up of 15 amino acids. The CDR3 protein is CATSRDSSGSDEQFF. The CDR3 DNA reads as TGTGCCACCAGCAGAGATAGTAGCGGGAGTGATGAGCAGTTCTTC.

The gene calls are TRBV19 and TRBJ1-2, with D uncertain. V was clipped by 1 base and J by 4 bases, with 10 bases between them. The CDR3 has 14 residues. In germline, CDR1 is LNHDA, CDR2 SQIVND (reference sequence). This CDR3 is CASSIAVGGYGYTF. DNA for the CDR3: TGTGCCAGTAGTATAGCAGTAGGTGGCTATGGCTACACCTTC. The full variable domain, with the rest looked up from reference TRBV19 and TRBJ1-2, is DGGITQSPKYLFRKEGQNVTLSCEQNLNHDAMYWYRQDPGQGLRLIYYSQIVNDFQKGDIAEGYSVSREKKESFPLTVTSAQKNPTAFYLCASSIAVGGYGYTFGSGTRLTVV.

The rearrangement links TRBV30 to TRBJ2-7; either TRBD1 or TRBD2 may supply D (6 bases each). This CDR3 is built from 15 residues. Trimming removed 2 bases at V and 5 bases at J, with 19 bases between. The germline V gene encodes CDR1 GTSNPN and CDR2 SVGIG (reference sequence). This CDR3 is CAWSRRGQLSNEQYF. CDR3 coding DNA: TGTGCCTGGAGTCGGCGGGGACAACTTAGTAACGAGCAGTACTTC.

In this sample, this clone turned up once. The V call is TRBV6-5, the J call TRBJ2-1; the D is unclear. Per germline, CDR1 MNHEY and CDR2 SVGAGI. The CDR3 is 15 residues long. The V end lost 6 bases, the J end lost 5 bases, and 17 bases lay between the germline ends. DNA of the CDR3: TGTGCCAGCAGCTCCCTTGGATGGACGGACAATGAGCAGTTCTTC. The encoded protein is CASSSLGWTDNEQFF.

This chain connects TRBV5-1 to TRBJ2-3; a weak D match, TRBD2 (6 bases). The V end was cut by 0 bases, the J end by 4 bases, with 15 bases between. This CDR3 has 16 residues. CDR1 SGHRS and CDR2 YFSETQ come from the germline V gene. The CDR3 reads CASSLAGAGRSDTQYF. In DNA form, the CDR3 reads TGCGCCAGCAGCTTGGCCGGGGCGGGGAGGTCAGATACGCAGTATTTT.

CDR3 amino acids: CASSTLTGASGNTIYF. The CDR3, as DNA: TGTGCCAGCAGCACACTGACAGGGGCTAGTGGAAACACCATATATTTT. The chain is built from TRBV7-9 and TRBJ1-3; 8 bases fit TRBD1. V lost 5 bases, J lost 3 bases, and 9 bases stayed unmatched. The CDR3 runs to 16 residues. The V gene's germline CDR1 is SEHNR and CDR2 FQNEAQ (reference sequence).